These 23 T cell receptor beta chains were sequenced from one sample in a study of cytomegalovirus exposure and HLA in healthy donors. The study ran its PCR with 60 Vbeta and 13 Jbeta primers. Sequencing was performed with immunoSEQ multiplex PCR; in TCRdb, only in-frame clones are kept and a portion is missing. The top ten clones hold about 5.6% of a sample with about 92,000 clones, almost 85% of them seen once. Sequencing was done on a sample of PBMCs. The receptors stem from a woman in her late teens or twenties in good health and CMV-seropositive.

This clone came up once. This chain links TRBV7-9 with TRBJ2-3; the D gene is possibly TRBD2 (6 bases). The CDR3 contains 18 residues. Germline V gene lookup returns CDR1 SEHNR and CDR2 FQNEAQ (reference sequence). V was clipped by 1 base and J by 0 bases, with 17 bases between them. CDR3 bases: TGTGCCAGCAGCTTAGAAGGAGGAGTGCGGGAAAGCACAGATACGCAGTATTTT. Amino acid sequence: CASSLEGGVRESTDTQYF.

V usage is TRBV13 and J usage is TRBJ2-7, with TRBD1 matching 8 bases. The CDR3 covers 14 residues. Germline V gene sequence: CDR1 PRHDT, CDR2 FYEKMQ (reference sequence). Trimming cost V 4 bases and J 0 bases; bases outside gene matches: 2. CDR3 region: CASSYGTGSYEQYF. The CDR3 bases are TGTGCCAGCAGCTACGGGACAGGCTCCTACGAGCAGTACTTC.

The V and J genes are TRBV29-1 and TRBJ2-1, with 8 bases lining up with TRBD2. The CDR3 runs to 15 residues. J was trimmed by 6 bases and V by 4 bases; bases with no gene match: 11. CDR1 and CDR2 (germline): SQVTM, ANQGSEA. CDR3 sequence (DNA): TGCAGCGTTGCCTCCCTGCGCGGGGGGACCAATGAGCAGTTCTTC. Protein product: CSVASLRGGTNEQFF.

V and J are TRBV28 and TRBJ1-2; 7 positions agree with TRBD1. The germline V gene has CDR1 MDHEN and CDR2 SYDVKM. The CDR3 extends over 13 amino acids. The V and J ends lost 5 bases and 6 bases, in that order; junction bases with no gene match: 6. Written as DNA, the CDR3 is TGTGCCAGCAGTCACGGACAGGAGCATGGCTACACCTTC. It specifies CASSHGQEHGYTF.

CDR3 coding DNA: TGTGCCAGCAGCTTGGTTACGGGTTCGGCTAACTATGGCTACACCTTC. Its translation is CASSLVTGSANYGYTF. This chain uses TRBV5-6 with TRBJ1-2; D is uncertain. CDR1 and CDR2 (germline): SGHDT, YYEEEE. Trimming stripped 0 bases from V and 0 bases from J, with 12 bases between. CDR3 length equals 16 residues.

CDR3 loop: CASSPGIGNQPQHF. The CDR3 nucleotides are TGTGCCAGCAGCCCAGGGATCGGCAATCAGCCCCAGCATTTT. The chain couples TRBV7-9 to TRBJ1-5; weak D call: TRBD1 (5 bases). In germline, CDR1 is SEHNR, CDR2 FQNEAQ (reference sequence). This CDR3 has 14 residues. Trimming pared 5 bases from V and 2 bases from J, leaving 10 bases between.

The chain combines TRBV7-9 with TRBJ2-7, with TRBD1 matching over 8 bases. Trimming removed 5 bases from V and 2 bases from J; junction bases left unmatched: 14. Germline assignment: CDR1 SEHNR and CDR2 FQNEAQ (reference sequence). The CDR3 has 17 residues. In nucleotides, the CDR3 is TGTGCCAGCAGCGACACGACAGGGGCCAACCCTCCCTACGAGCAGTACTTC. Protein: CASSDTTGANPPYEQYF.

The V call is TRBV10-1, the J call TRBJ2-1, with 10 nucleotides matching TRBD2. Germline assignment: CDR1 WNHNN and CDR2 SYGVQD (reference sequence). J gave up 8 bases and V 0 bases, and 7 bases lay outside the gene matches. The CDR3 covers 16 residues. The CDR3 nucleotides read TGCGCCAGCAGTGAGTCTTGGAGCGGGAGGGCCGATGAGCAGTTCTTC. Translated, it gives CASSESWSGRADEQFF.

The chain combines TRBV30 with TRBJ1-5; D is undetermined. The germline V gene has CDR1 GTSNPN and CDR2 SVGIG (reference sequence). Deletions cut 2 bases from V and 0 bases from J, with 8 bases between. CDR3 size: 14 residues. CDR3 DNA: TGTGCCTGGAGTAACATATATAGCAATCAGCCCCAGCATTTT. Its protein product is CAWSNIYSNQPQHF.

The chain has TRBV5-1 and TRBJ1-1, with D perhaps matching TRBD1 (6 bases). Trimming took off 4 bases at V and 9 bases at J, with 16 bases between the two ends. This CDR3 has 13 amino acids. Per germline, CDR1 SGHRS and CDR2 YFSETQ. The CDR3 bases are TGCGCCAGCAGCCTGGGGAACAGGGAAAAAGCTTTCTTT. Translating it yields CASSLGNREKAFF. The full variable domain, completed using reference TRBV5-1 and TRBJ1-1, is KAGVTQTPRYLIKTRGQQVTLSCSPISGHRSVSWYQQTPGQGLQFLFEYFSETQRNKGNFPGRFSGRQFSNSRSEMNVSTLELGDSALYLCASSLGNREKAFFGQGTRLTVV.

The rearrangement uses TRBV7-6 and TRBJ2-1, with no clear D. The ends were cut back, 4 bases at V and 8 bases at J, with 9 bases in the middle. CDR1 is SGHVS and CDR2 is FNYEAQ in the germline V gene. This CDR3 is 12 amino acids long. CDR3 loop: CASSSTKDEQFF. CDR3 DNA: TGTGCCAGCAGCTCCACTAAGGATGAGCAGTTCTTC.

V gene TRBV5-6 combines with J gene TRBJ2-7, with 8 bases lining up with TRBD1. Germline CDR1 is SGHDT and CDR2 is YYEEEE. J gave up 2 bases and V 9 bases, and 19 bases lay outside the gene matches. This CDR3 is 17 amino acids long. CDR3 loop: CANPLCGDRGLTYEQYF. The CDR3 DNA reads as TGTGCCAACCCCCTTTGCGGAGACAGGGGCCTTACCTACGAGCAGTACTTC.

V usage is TRBV7-9 and J usage is TRBJ2-1, with 14 bases that match TRBD2. CDR3 size: 19 residues. V dropped 5 bases and J dropped 0; count of bases not matched to a gene: 9. The germline gives CDR1 SEHNR, CDR2 FQNEAQ (reference sequence). The CDR3 region is CASSPGLAGGRGSYNEQFF. In DNA, the CDR3 is TGTGCCAGCAGCCCCGGACTAGCGGGAGGCCGCGGCTCCTACAATGAGCAGTTCTTC. Full variable domain (outside the CDR3, taken from reference TRBV7-9 and TRBJ2-1): DTGVSQNPRHKITKRGQNVTFRCDPISEHNRLYWYRQTLGQGPEFLTYFQNEAQLEKSRLLSDRFSAERPKGSFSTLEIQRTEQGDSAMYLCASSPGLAGGRGSYNEQFFGPGTRLTVL.

The chain is built from TRBV5-6 and TRBJ2-5, with D perhaps matching TRBD2 (6 bases). Germline CDR1 and CDR2: SGHDT and YYEEEE. This CDR3 has 13 amino acids. Trimming took off 3 bases at V and 5 bases at J, with 11 bases between the two ends. CDR3 in DNA: TGTGCCAGCAGCTCGGGGGAGGAGGAGACCCAGTACTTC. This codes for CASSSGEEETQYF. The variable domain in full, completed from reference TRBV5-6 and TRBJ2-5, reads DAGVTQSPTHLIKTRGQQVTLRCSPKSGHDTVSWYQQALGQGPQFIFQYYEEEERQRGNFPDRFSGHQFPNYSSELNVNALLLGDSALYLCASSSGEEETQYFGPGTRLLVL.

V and J are TRBV7-6 and TRBJ2-1, with D unclear. Per germline, CDR1 SGHVS and CDR2 FNYEAQ. CDR3 length equals 14 residues. Trimming removed 6 bases from V and 0 bases from J, with 9 bases in between. Here the CDR3 DNA reads TGTGCCAGCAGTCCGACACACTCCTACAATGAGCAGTTCTTC. It is translated as CASSPTHSYNEQFF.

This clone was counted a single time. The rearrangement joins TRBV5-1 to TRBJ2-7; TRBD2 matches at 9 bases. The germline gives CDR1 SGHRS, CDR2 YFSETQ. This CDR3 contains 16 residues. The ends lost 4 bases at V and 2 bases at J; junction bases unmatched: 10. CDR3 in amino acids: CASSPLSGGTTYEQYF. The DNA of the CDR3 is TGCGCCAGCAGCCCGCTGAGCGGGGGGACCACCTACGAGCAGTACTTC.

As for this clone: At one end, the junction sequence differs from germline, possibly due to a read error. The chain carries TRBV15 and TRBJ1-1, with 10 bases fitting TRBD1. The germline V gene encodes CDR1 LNHNV and CDR2 YYDKDF (reference sequence). CDR3 length equals 18 residues. The CDR3 protein is CASSSDPNPGQGILEAFF. The DNA of the CDR3 is TGTGCCAGCAGCAGCGACCCAAATCCGGGACAGGGGATTCTAGAAGCTTTCTTT.

This sequence joins TRBV7-8 and TRBJ1-1; TRBD1 matches 9 bases. Per the germline V gene, CDR1 is SGHVS and CDR2 is FQNEAQ. This CDR3 comprises 16 residues. Germline trimming cut 1 base from V and 6 bases from J; bases unmatched to any gene: 9. The CDR3 region has the DNA TGTGCCAGCAGCTTAGGGCACCGGGACAGGGCGTCTGAAGCTTTCTTT. This encodes CASSLGHRDRASEAFF.

The table lists this clone with a few counts. This chain joins TRBV14 and TRBJ1-1; D is possibly TRBD1 (6 bases). The germline gives CDR1 SGHDN, CDR2 FVKESK. The V end lost 0 bases, the J end lost 10 bases, and 12 bases lay between the germline ends. The CDR3 sequence is 13 residues long. The CDR3 DNA follows: TGTGCCAGCAGCCAAGATTTCAACAGGGCAGCTTTCTTT. It translates to CASSQDFNRAAFF.

This sequence joins TRBV6-6 and TRBJ1-3; 7 positions agree with TRBD1. The CDR3 totals 16 residues. From germline, CDR1 is MNHNY and CDR2 SVGAGI (reference sequence). J lost 1 base, V lost 2 bases, and 5 bases had no gene match. For the CDR3, the DNA is TGTGCCAGCAGTTACCTGGAGGGGGCATCTGGAAACACCATATATTTT. This encodes CASSYLEGASGNTIYF.

This clone was seen a few times. The chain uses TRBV10-2 and TRBJ1-1, with D perhaps matching TRBD1 (6 bases). CDR3 length equals 12 residues. Trimming removed 6 bases from V and 4 bases from J, with 9 bases in between. CDR1 is WSHSY, CDR2 SAAADI, per germline. The CDR3 here is CASRQGSTEAFF. DNA of the CDR3: TGCGCCAGCAGACAGGGAAGCACTGAAGCTTTCTTT.

The chain joins TRBV7-9 to TRBJ1-2, with 9 nucleotides matching TRBD1. V was pared by 0 bases and J by 4 bases, with 3 bases of the junction left unmatched. This CDR3 is built from 15 residues. The germline V gene has CDR1 SEHNR and CDR2 FQNEAQ (reference sequence). The CDR3 is CASSLAGTGRYGYTF. DNA of the CDR3: TGTGCCAGCAGCTTAGCCGGGACAGGGCGCTATGGCTACACCTTC.

The chain employs TRBV6-1 and TRBJ2-1; TRBD2 aligns across 9 bases. Germline V gene lookup returns CDR1 MNHNS and CDR2 SASEGT. This CDR3 has 15 amino acids. Unmatched junction bases numbered 5, after V lost 5 bases and J lost 3 bases. The DNA for the CDR3 is TGTGCCAGCAGTCTAGCGGGGTCCGGCTACAATGAGCAGTTCTTC. This gives the protein CASSLAGSGYNEQFF.